This T cell receptor beta chain derives from a study of T cells in women clearing cervical HPV infection. Germline V gene lookup returns CDR1 MNHNS and CDR2 SASEGT. CDR3 size: 13 residues. With 1 base removed from V and 5 bases from J, the gap between germline ends came to 6 bases. A word on this clone: The antigen is not known. Sequencing ends 3 residues short of the CDR3 end; the germline J gene provides the rest.

Findings and caveats of the study: TRBV6-7 abundance was lower in cases than controls (about 0.099% versus 0.16%).

Sequencing used immunoSEQ multiplex PCR; TCRdb keeps in-frame clones, though not all of them. This repertoire includes 20,000 to 25,000 clones. The chain recombines TRBV6-1 with TRBJ2-1; D remains ambiguous. The source of this sequence is a woman aged 18 to 69 with a cervical HPV16 infection that either progressed to CIN3+ or cleared (not recorded which). The sample consisted of blood buffy coat. CDR3 sequence: CASSEGLNNEQFF. The covered CDR3 bases are TGTGCCAGCAGTGAAGGACTTAACAATGAG.